These T cell receptor beta chains were read from a single sample in a study of identifying expanded T cells in peripheral blood. Clones were sequenced by immunoSEQ multiplex PCR, and TCRdb holds only the in-frame ones, with some missing. The sample shows about 90,000 clones, nearly 90% of them seen only once. The sequenced sample consisted of blood. These receptors were collected from a person aged 18-70 years in good health. CDR3s include the opening cysteine and the closing phenylalanine or tryptophan. Each record gives: D gene, clone size, J gene, V gene, CDR3 DNA, CDR3 protein. A D gene is named only where the DNA matches it firmly. Clone size is not always given. Where it is, it says once, few, many or a class for expanded clones.

TRBD1 | once | TRBJ2-3 | TRBV7-2 | TGTGCCAGCAGCTTCCGACAGGGGGCGAACGCAGATACGCAGTATTTT | CASSFRQGANADTQYF
TRBD1 | NA | TRBJ1-1 | TRBV5-1 | TGCGCCAGCAGCCACCGGACAGGGGATTATTCTGAAGCTTTCTTT | CASSHRTGDYSEAFF
NA | NA | TRBJ1-2 | TRBV5-1 | TGCGCCAGCAGCTTGCCCGGGGGCGGAACCTATGGCTACACCTTC | CASSLPGGGTYGYTF
NA | NA | TRBJ1-1 | TRBV7-8 | TGTGCCAGCAGCTTACAGGAGAACACTGAAGCTTTCTTT | CASSLQENTEAFF
TRBD2 | NA | TRBJ2-7 | TRBV19 | TGTGCCAGTAGTATTACTTGGGGACTAGCGGGAGGTTTCTACGAGCAGTACTTC | CASSITWGLAGGFYEQYF
NA | NA | TRBJ2-7 | TRBV5-6 | TGTGCCAGCAGCTGGGGACATCTCAACTACGAGCAGTACTTC | CASSWGHLNYEQYF
NA | NA | TRBJ1-5 | TRBV5-1 | TGCGCCAGCAGCCTGACACAGGGTAGTCAGCCCCAGCATTTT | CASSLTQGSQPQHF
TRBD1 | NA | TRBJ1-2 | TRBV15 | TGTGCCACCAGCACCGACAGGGGTGACTATGGCTACACCTTC | CATSTDRGDYGYTF
NA | NA | TRBJ1-1 | TRBV5-6 | TGTGCCAGCTCCTTGGGTCGTGAAGCTTTCTTT | CASSLGREAFF
TRBD1 | NA | TRBJ1-1 | TRBV7-2 | TGTGCCAGCAGCCACCTAACAGGGGGATCTGGGGGCACTGAAGCTTTCTTT | CASSHLTGGSGGTEAFF
TRBD1 | NA | TRBJ2-2 | TRBV10-3 | TGTGCCATCAGTGCCGGGACAGGATTCACCGGGGAGCTGTTTTTT | CAISAGTGFTGELFF
TRBD2 | NA | TRBJ2-1 | TRBV10-3 | TGTGCCATCACCCGCGGGGCGGGAGGGAACTACAATGAGCAGTTCTTC | CAITRGAGGNYNEQFF
NA | NA | TRBJ1-2 | TRBV7-2 | TGTGCCAGCAGCTTACAGGGCATGGTCTATGGCTACACCTTC | CASSLQGMVYGYTF
TRBD2 | NA | TRBJ2-3 | TRBV7-8 | TGTGCCAGCAGCTTACGTCGGCTAGCGGGCCACACAGATACGCAGTATTTT | CASSLRRLAGHTDTQYF
TRBD2 | NA | TRBJ2-1 | TRBV19 | TGTGCCAGTAGAGGGCTAGCGGGGTACAATGAGCAGTTCTTC | CASRGLAGYNEQFF
NA | NA | TRBJ1-5 | TRBV4-3 | TGCGCCAGCAGCCAAGGACGACACAGCAATCAGCCCCAGCATTTT | CASSQGRHSNQPQHF
TRBD1 | NA | TRBJ1-1 | TRBV2 | TGTGCCAGCAGGGGTGGGACAGGCCTGAACACTGAAGCTTTCTTT | CASRGGTGLNTEAFF